This T cell receptor beta chain was observed in a study of T cells expressing NK-cell markers. The CDR3 contains 16 residues. UMIs were included in TCR beta cDNA generated by 5'RACE template switching. TCRdb reanalyzed the 5' RACE reads and collapses them to one entry per CDR3 protein, without DNA. Its listing shows 400,000 to 550,000 distinct CDR3 sequences. V and J are TRBV12-3 or TRBV12-4 and TRBJ2-2; the D call of TRBD1 rests on TCRdb alone, since no DNA is present to check it. The source material was blood T cells: a sorted CD56 or NKG2C T cell subset, CD4+ or CD8+ T cells, or bulk PBMC T cells (not recorded which). This clonotype originated in a woman between 18 and 70 years old in good health. CDR3 protein: CASSSPGPRNTGELFF.